The source of this T cell receptor (beta chain) is a study of molecular identifiers for immune sequencing clone quantification. Details on this clonotype: A much larger clone lies one base from this, so it may be a read error.

Naive CD8 T cells were picked out by sorting for CD8+CD4-CCR7+CD45RA+. Looked up from germline, CDR1 is MGHRA and CDR2 is YSYEKL. The CDR3 is made up of 14 amino acids. Generation of bulk TCR libraries relied on previously described methods and listed TCR primers. One entry per CDR3 protein results from TCRdb running MiXCR on the PCR reads. The profile shows about half a million distinct CDR3 sequences, roughly 26% of them singletons. This chain uses TRBV4-1 with TRBJ1-3, with D uncertain. The receptor's source is a human donor in good health. Some libraries in this study had Jurkat cell RNA spiked in. Sequencing was carried out using naive CD8+ T cells from blood, with Jurkat cell RNA spiked in. Regarding subset: FACS-sorted CD8+CD4-CCR7+CD45RA+ naive T cells. DNA for the CDR3: TGCGCCGGCAGCCAAGATGAACTCGGAAACACCATATATTTT. Translated, it gives CAGSQDELGNTIYF.